A selection of T cell receptor beta chains follows, all from one sample in a study of T cell responses to AZD1222 COVID-19 vaccine. Method: immunoSEQ multiplex PCR; TCRdb's copy keeps in-frame clones and lacks some. The table lists 100,000 to 150,000 clones, over 85% of them singletons. Sequenced material: peripheral blood, taken on day 0 of AZD1222 vaccination. The receptors shown here come from an adult in good health. CDR3s include the opening cysteine and the closing phenylalanine or tryptophan. D genes are given only for firm matches. Clone size is stated in some rows and not others, as once, few, many or a class when expanded.

V gene	J gene	D gene	clone size	CDR3 DNA	CDR3 protein
TRBV5-1	TRBJ2-1	NA	NA	TGCGCCAGCAGCTTGGCGTCCCGGGATGAGCAGTTCTTC	CASSLASRDEQFF
TRBV3-1/TRBV3-2	TRBJ1-3	NA	NA	TGTGCCAGCAGCCTCTCGGCCCAGGGACTATTCTCTGGAAACACCATATATTTT	CASSLSAQGLFSGNTIYF
TRBV9	TRBJ2-7	TRBD1	NA	TGTGCCAGCAGCCCCGGGGAAGCGGACAGGGCTAACGAGCAGTACTTC	CASSPGEADRANEQYF
TRBV25-1	TRBJ2-1	TRBD2	NA	TGTGCCAAGTGGACTAGCGGGAGTCACAATGAGCAGTTCTTC	CAKWTSGSHNEQFF
TRBV28	TRBJ1-4	NA	NA	TGTGCCAGCAGTCCCGCAGACATCGGCGGGGATGAAAAACTGTTTTTT	CASSPADIGGDEKLFF
TRBV28	TRBJ1-5	TRBD1	NA	TGTGCCAGCAGTAAGGACAGGGTAGGTCAGCCCCAGCATTTT	CASSKDRVGQPQHF
TRBV6-5	TRBJ1-2	NA	few	TGTGCCAGCAGCGAGACAGATAAATATGGCTACACCTTC	CASSETDKYGYTF
TRBV11-3	TRBJ1-1	NA	NA	TGTGCCAGCAGCTCCCATATGAACACTGAAGCTTTCTTT	CASSSHMNTEAFF
TRBV7-9	TRBJ1-2	TRBD1	NA	TGTGCCAGCAGCCCTAATCGGGACAGGGGTAACTATGGCTACACCTTC	CASSPNRDRGNYGYTF
TRBV9	TRBJ1-5	NA	NA	TGTGCCAGCAGCGTAGAAGCGAGGGGTGGGGCCCAGCATTTT	CASSVEARGGAQHF
TRBV7-9	TRBJ2-7	NA	NA	TGTGCCAGCAGCTTATCCTCCGCAGGAGCCTACGAGCAGTACTTC	CASSLSSAGAYEQYF
TRBV5-1	TRBJ2-7	TRBD1	NA	TGCGCCAGCAGCTTGGGGACAGGGCTCTACGAGCAGTACTTC	CASSLGTGLYEQYF
TRBV11-3	TRBJ1-1	NA	NA	TGTGCCAGCAGCCCGTACGGGACCCAGGCAACTGAAGCTTTCTTT	CASSPYGTQATEAFF
TRBV7-9	TRBJ1-2	NA	NA	TGTGCCAGCAGCTTAGACGGCAGAGGATGGGGCTACACCTTC	CASSLDGRGWGYTF
TRBV12-3/TRBV12-4	TRBJ1-1	NA	NA	TGTGCCAGCAGTTTAATGGGGACTGAAGCTTTCTTT	CASSLMGTEAFF
TRBV11-2	TRBJ1-6	NA	NA	TGTGCCAGCAGGGTCGTCAGGGGTAGTAATTCACCCCTCCACTTT	CASRVVRGSNSPLHF
TRBV6-5	TRBJ1-1	NA	NA	TGTGCCAGCAGTTACTCGCCGATTAGGGCTGAAGCTTTCTTT	CASSYSPIRAEAFF
TRBV2	TRBJ1-3	NA	NA	TGTGCCAGCAGTGATCTTGGGGGTGTTGGAAACACCATATATTTT	CASSDLGGVGNTIYF
TRBV9	TRBJ2-1	NA	NA	TGTGCCAGCAGCGTAGAGCCAGGTAAGAGCTCCTACAATGAGCAGTTCTTC	CASSVEPGKSSYNEQFF
TRBV27	TRBJ2-1	TRBD2	NA	TGTGCCAGCGATGAGCGGGGAATAACTGACTCCTACAATGAGCAGTTCTTC	CASDERGITDSYNEQFF
TRBV5-4	TRBJ2-7	NA	NA	TGTGCCAGCAGCTTGGACACACCCTACGAGCAGTACTTC	CASSLDTPYEQYF
TRBV19	TRBJ1-2	NA	NA	TGTGCCAGTAGTATGGAGGCCAGCGGATATGGCTACACCTTC	CASSMEASGYGYTF
TRBV6-5	TRBJ1-5	NA	few	TGTGCCAGCAGTTACTCGAATGGGGGGCAGCCCCAGCATTTT	CASSYSNGGQPQHF